The TCR beta chain described here comes from a study of blood T cell repertoires in COVID-19. Study overall: The cDNA or gDNA used as material had been derived from T cells, B-cell-depleted T cells, or PBMCs.

This clone showed up just once. Authors' methods: Counts of nucleated cells, estimated from reference gene primer amplification, were obtained. The repertoire was sequenced with immunoSEQ multiplex PCR; TCRdb's copy has only in-frame clones and lacks some. The D gene and trimming were derived from the DNA, and the V and J assignments and clone size from that table. The sample lists 450,000 to 500,000 clones, roughly 85% occurring once. The source is a human donor in a cohort sampled during active COVID-19. Source material: peripheral blood.

The CDR3, as DNA: TGTGCCAGCAGCTTTTTCAGGGGGCTCTCCGAGCAGTACTTC. This sequence encodes CASSFFRGLSEQYF. The gene calls are TRBV5-6 and TRBJ2-7, with 8 bases fitting TRBD1. V shed 2 bases, J shed 6 bases, and the junction held 7 bases outside the gene matches. The CDR3 extends over 14 amino acids. Germline V CDR1 and CDR2: SGHDT, YYEEEE.